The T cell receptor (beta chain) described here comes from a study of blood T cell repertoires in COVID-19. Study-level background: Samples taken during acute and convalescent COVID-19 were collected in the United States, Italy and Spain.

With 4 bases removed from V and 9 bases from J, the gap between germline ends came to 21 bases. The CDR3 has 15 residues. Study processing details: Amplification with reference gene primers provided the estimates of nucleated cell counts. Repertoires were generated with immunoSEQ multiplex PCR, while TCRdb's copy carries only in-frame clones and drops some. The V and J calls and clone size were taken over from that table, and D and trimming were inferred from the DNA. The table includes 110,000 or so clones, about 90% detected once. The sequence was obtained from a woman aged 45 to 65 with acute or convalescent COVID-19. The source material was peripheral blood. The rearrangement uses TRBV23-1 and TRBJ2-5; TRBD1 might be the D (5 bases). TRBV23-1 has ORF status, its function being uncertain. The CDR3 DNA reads TGCGCCAGCAGTCCCAGGGCGACCGCCTATGGGGCCCAGTACTTC. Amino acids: CASSPRATAYGAQYF.